Relative to its sample, the clone carrying this T cell receptor beta chain is medium-sized. Per germline, CDR1 SGHTA and CDR2 FQGTGA. With V trimmed by 0 bases and J by 7 bases, 8 bases remained unmatched. The length of the CDR3 is 17 residues. These data are taken from a study of tumor-infiltrating lymphocytes in localized non-small cell lung cancer. The repertoire was sequenced with immunoSEQ multiplex PCR; TCRdb's copy has only in-frame clones and lacks some. The sample lists 7,000 to 8,500 clones; roughly 82% were seen once. This clonotype originated in a human donor with non-small cell lung cancer. The chain recombines TRBV7-3 with TRBJ2-2; 10 bases agree with TRBD2. The sequencing sample was made of lung tumor tissue. The CDR3 DNA follows: TGTGCCAGCAGCTTAACGCTCCTAGCGGGAGCTGGCGGGGAGCTGTTTTTT. Protein product: CASSLTLLAGAGGELFF.